A single TCR beta chain is shown here with its context. Its specificity is not known. Per germline, CDR1 GTSNPN and CDR2 SVGIG (reference sequence). This CDR3 is 14 amino acids long. Trimming stripped 4 bases from V and 2 bases from J, with 12 bases between. Authors' analysis steps: It was from CDR3 differences across clinicopathological groups that a distant-metastasis classifier for papillary thyroid cancer was built. TCRdb re-clonotyped the PCR reads via MiXCR. The V and J calls were determined by TCRdb, not by the authors. Here the sample spans roughly 9,900 clones, over 25% being singletons. This sample was included in a study of metastatic and nonmetastatic thyroid tumors. Study context: It was across blood and tumor or nodule tissue from malignant and benign thyroid patients that repertoires were compared.

Overall study findings and caveats: Significantly greater TCR beta diversity was reportedly found in malignant thyroid tumors than in benign nodules (in blood and tumor).

All patients reached thyroid surgery having received no treatment beforehand. Sequencing input: tumor tissue. This receptor was taken from a male donor with papillary thyroid cancer or a benign thyroid nodule (not recorded which). Some clones in this sample may be carry-over from other donors' samples. The J gene is TRBJ1-3, the V gene TRBV30; possible D gene TRBD1, 5 bases. CDR3 sequence: CAWNRIAPGNTIYF. CDR3 bases: TGTGCCTGGAACAGGATTGCCCCTGGAAACACCATATATTTT.